The 20 T cell receptor beta chains below come from one sample, sequenced in a study of human T cells and chemical hapten exposure (dated by TCRdb to about 2021). Receptor libraries were prepared by RACE. Instrument on record: NextSeq 500. TCRdb reworked the public reads: Q25 trimming with fastp, MiXCR clone assembly, productive beta chains retained. Every distinct CDR3 protein forms one entry, paired with its most common genes and DNA. The sample includes a few hundred thousand distinct CDR3 sequences, with around 7% observed a single time. The ten largest clones represent roughly 1.2% of the sample. In the paper's terms, the time point label means: pre-sensitization, week 0. Read against the paper, the sample's treatment or condition label means: therapeutic diphenylcyclopropenone sensitization with weekly scalp DPC. The sequenced sample was whole blood, obtained in connection with sensitization to the hapten diphenylcyclopropenone (DPC). These receptor sequences come from a young man with alopecia areata. Some clones in this sample may be carry-over from other donors' samples.

This clonotype was recorded at least ten times. The V gene is TRBV6-5, the J gene TRBJ2-7; D gene unclear. This CDR3 region has 14 residues. The ends were cut back, 0 bases at V and 6 bases at J, with 12 bases in the middle. CDR1 is MNHEY, CDR2 SVGAGI, per germline. DNA of the CDR3: TGTGCCAGCAGTTACTCGGAGTCCCGGTCCGAGCAGTACTTC. It yields the protein CASSYSESRSEQYF.

V usage is TRBV3-1 and J usage is TRBJ2-3, with TRBD2 as a possible D gene (6 bases). There are 14 residues in the CDR3. Trimming shortened V by 4 bases and J by 2 bases, and 10 bases separated the two germline ends. The germline CDR1 and CDR2 sequences are LGHDT and YNNKEL (reference sequence). In DNA, the CDR3 is TGTGCCAGCAGCCCCGGGGGACCCACAGATACGCAGTATTTT. Protein product: CASSPGGPTDTQYF.

The table lists this clonotype with a few counts. The DNA for the CDR3 is TGTGCCAGCAGTTCGCAGGGGCTAGGTGAAGCTTTCTTT. It encodes CASSSQGLGEAFF. This chain links TRBV12-3 or TRBV12-4 with TRBJ1-1, with D possibly matching TRBD1 (6 bases). The CDR3 is 13 residues long. V was clipped by 4 bases and J by 7 bases, with 13 bases between them.

This clonotype showed up just a few times. The chain recombines TRBV20-1 with TRBJ2-2; TRBD1 agrees at 7 bases. The CDR3 loop spans 14 amino acids. Germline-derived CDR1 and CDR2 are DFQATT and SNEGSKA (reference sequence). With 5 bases clipped from V and 4 bases from J, the junction kept 7 bases outside the gene matches. CDR3 nucleotides: TGCAGTGCTGTTAGGGGGCTGGGCACCGGGGAGCTGTTTTTT. It yields the protein CSAVRGLGTGELFF.

In this sample, this clonotype turned up many times. J is TRBJ2-1 and V is TRBV7-9; D is possibly TRBD2 (6 bases). Germline V gives CDR1 SEHNR, CDR2 FQNEAQ (reference sequence). The CDR3 is 14 amino acids. V dropped 5 bases and J dropped 9 bases, with 17 bases sitting between them. The CDR3 reads CASSIERGLSEQFF. In DNA, the CDR3 is TGTGCCAGCAGCATAGAGAGGGGACTGAGTGAGCAGTTCTTC.

The rearrangement uses TRBV9 and TRBJ1-4, with 7 positions matching TRBD1. The CDR3 is 14 residues long. Germline V lookup: CDR1 SGDLS, CDR2 YYNGEE. The V gene end was trimmed by 4 bases and the J gene end by 6 bases; junction bases not matched to a gene: 6. Here the CDR3 reads CASSLRQGDEKLFF. The CDR3 coding sequence is TGTGCCAGCAGCCTCAGACAGGGAGATGAAAAACTGTTTTTT.

V gene TRBV7-9 combines with J gene TRBJ1-4; D uncertain. Trimming cost V 5 bases and J 8 bases, with 15 bases left between them. The germline V gene has CDR1 SEHNR and CDR2 FQNEAQ (reference sequence). The CDR3 is 14 residues long. In nucleotides, the CDR3 is TGTGCCAGCAGCCCTGACACTTATGCCGAAAAACTGTTTTTT. Translating gives CASSPDTYAEKLFF.

This clonotype was found a few times. The gene calls are TRBV29-1 and TRBJ1-1; D gene unclear. Germline V lookup: CDR1 SQVTM, CDR2 ANQGSEA. The germline V and J ends were trimmed by 6 bases and 5 bases, with 16 bases remaining between them. This CDR3 spans 13 amino acids. The CDR3 region has the DNA TGCAGCGTGTTACCGGGTGATGGGACTGAAGCTTTCTTT. This encodes CSVLPGDGTEAFF.

This clonotype was seen a few times. The chain has TRBV12-3 or TRBV12-4 and TRBJ1-4; unclear D gene. The CDR3 sequence is 14 residues long. The ends were cut back, 6 bases at V and 0 bases at J, with 8 bases in the middle. The CDR3 region is CASRETTTNEKLFF. The CDR3 bases are TGTGCCAGCAGGGAAACGACAACTAATGAAAAACTGTTTTTT.

This clonotype occurred many times. The V and J genes are TRBV7-3 and TRBJ2-4, with TRBD2 matching 11 bases. V lost 1 base, J lost 8 bases, and 10 bases stayed unmatched. This CDR3 region has 17 residues. Germline-derived CDR1 and CDR2 are SGHTA and FQGTGA. The CDR3 region is CASSLIKLAGDRDIQYF. In DNA form, the CDR3 reads TGTGCCAGCAGCTTAATAAAACTAGCGGGGGATCGGGACATTCAGTACTTC.

This clonotype was counted a few times. This chain joins TRBV6-6 and TRBJ1-5, with 9 bases identical to TRBD1. Germline assignment: CDR1 MNHNY and CDR2 SVGAGI (reference sequence). The trim removed 6 bases at V and 6 bases at J, leaving 6 bases unmatched. The CDR3 has 14 residues. The CDR3: CASSTGGGVQPQHF. The CDR3 DNA reads as TGTGCCAGCAGCACAGGGGGCGGTGTTCAGCCCCAGCATTTT.

This clonotype was seen only a few times. V gene TRBV27 combines with J gene TRBJ1-5, with 7 positions matching TRBD1. The junction had 6 bases not matched to a gene; V was cut back by 2 bases and J by 5 bases. This CDR3 contains 15 residues. Per germline, CDR1 MNHEY and CDR2 SMNVEV (reference sequence). The CDR3 protein is CASSLLTGVDQPQHF. The CDR3 bases are TGTGCCAGCAGTTTACTAACAGGGGTGGATCAGCCCCAGCATTTT.

The rearrangement joins TRBV25-1 to TRBJ1-2; D might be TRBD1 (6 bases). Deletions cut 4 bases from V and 2 bases from J, with 11 bases between. The CDR3 consists of 14 residues. Germline V CDR1 and CDR2: MGHDK, SYGVNS. CDR3 residues: CASSGIQGNYGYTF. In nucleotides, the CDR3 is TGTGCCAGCAGTGGGATTCAGGGGAACTATGGCTACACCTTC.

V gene TRBV4-3 combines with J gene TRBJ2-3; unclear D gene. CDR1 LGHNA and CDR2 YSLEER come from the germline V gene. CDR3 length: 12 residues. V dropped 1 base and J dropped 10 bases, with 9 bases sitting between them. CDR3 nucleotide sequence: TGCGCCAGCAGCCAAGGTGACGTTTCGCAGTATTTT. Its translation is CASSQGDVSQYF.

This clonotype was seen ten or more times. V and J are TRBV29-1 and TRBJ1-4; D is ambiguous. V was clipped by 4 bases and J by 3 bases, with 3 bases between them. The CDR3 is 11 amino acids. Germline V gives CDR1 SQVTM, CDR2 ANQGSEA. In DNA form, the CDR3 reads TGCAGCGTTGTAGCTAATGAAAAACTGTTTTTT. Protein sequence: CSVVANEKLFF.

This clonotype showed up many times. This CDR3 is CSASSGQDLGTQYF. The CDR3, as DNA: TGCAGTGCTAGCTCGGGACAGGACCTAGGGACGCAGTATTTT. The chain links TRBV20-1 to TRBJ2-3, with TRBD1 identical over 8 bases. Germline V CDR1 and CDR2: DFQATT, SNEGSKA (reference sequence). V shed 3 bases, J shed 9 bases, and the junction held 11 bases outside the gene matches. CDR3 length: 14 amino acids.

This clonotype was detected ten times or more. V and J are TRBV4-3 and TRBJ2-3; D remains unclear. V lost 0 bases to trimming and J lost 6 bases, with 7 bases between them. The CDR3 has 13 amino acids. Germline V gene sequence: CDR1 LGHNA, CDR2 YSLEER. In DNA, the CDR3 is TGCGCCAGCAGCCAAGATCCTCCCGATACGCAGTATTTT. Amino acid sequence: CASSQDPPDTQYF.

The CDR3 bases are TGTGCCAGCAGCCAAGCAATGTGGGCTGAAGCTTTCTTT. Amino acid sequence: CASSQAMWAEAFF. This chain connects TRBV3-1 to TRBJ1-1, with unresolved D. The V gene's germline CDR1 is LGHDT and CDR2 YNNKEL (reference sequence). The CDR3 is 13 residues long. V was shortened by 1 base and J by 6 bases, with 9 bases between the two germline ends. The complete variable domain, with remaining parts taken from reference TRBV3-1 and TRBJ1-1, reads DTAVSQTPKYLVTQMGNDKSIKCEQNLGHDTMYWYKQDSKKFLKIMFSYNNKELIINETVPNRFSPKSPDKAHLNLHINSLELGDSAVYFCASSQAMWAEAFFGQGTRLTVV.

This clonotype has more than one count but fewer than ten. The rearrangement uses TRBV10-3 and TRBJ1-5; TRBD1 is a possible D gene (5 bases). This CDR3 spans 16 amino acids. Germline CDR1 reads ENHRY; CDR2 reads SYGVKD. The V and J ends lost 3 bases and 1 base respectively, with 13 bases between them. CDR3 sequence reads: CAISESPGLSNQPQHF. The CDR3 nucleotides are TGTGCCATCAGTGAAAGTCCAGGGCTCAGCAATCAGCCCCAGCATTTT.

This clonotype was seen only a few times. The J gene is TRBJ1-1, the V gene TRBV7-2; D is undetermined. Between the trimmed V and J ends, which lost 3 bases and 2 bases, there was a span of 10 bases. The CDR3 is 14 amino acids. CDR1 SGHTA and CDR2 FQGNSA come from the germline V gene. The CDR3 sequence: CASSFEALNTEAFF. The CDR3 DNA reads as TGTGCCAGCAGCTTTGAGGCCCTAAACACTGAAGCTTTCTTT.